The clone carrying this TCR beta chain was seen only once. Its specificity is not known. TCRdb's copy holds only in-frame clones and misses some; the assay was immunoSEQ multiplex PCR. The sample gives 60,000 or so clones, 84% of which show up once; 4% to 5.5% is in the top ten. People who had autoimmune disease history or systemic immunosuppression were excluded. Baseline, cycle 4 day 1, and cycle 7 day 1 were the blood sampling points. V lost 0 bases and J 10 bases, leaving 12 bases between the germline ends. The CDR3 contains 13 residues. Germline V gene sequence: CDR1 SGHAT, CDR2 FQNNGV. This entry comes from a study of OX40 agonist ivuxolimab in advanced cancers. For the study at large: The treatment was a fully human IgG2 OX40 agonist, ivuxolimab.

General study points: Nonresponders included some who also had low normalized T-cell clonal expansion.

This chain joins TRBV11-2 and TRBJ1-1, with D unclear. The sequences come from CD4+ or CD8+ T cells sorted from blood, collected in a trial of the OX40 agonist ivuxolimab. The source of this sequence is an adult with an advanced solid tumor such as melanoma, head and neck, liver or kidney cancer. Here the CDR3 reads CASSLDRGRRAFF. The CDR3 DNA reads TGTGCCAGCAGCTTAGATCGCGGAAGGAGAGCTTTCTTT. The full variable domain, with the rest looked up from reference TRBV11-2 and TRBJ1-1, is EAGVAQSPRYKIIEKRQSVAFWCNPISGHATLYWYQQILGQGPKLLIQFQNNGVVDDSQLPKDRFSAERLKGVDSTLKIQPAKLEDSAVYLCASSLDRGRRAFFGQGTRLTVV.